The 18 T cell receptor beta chains below were found in one sample sequenced in a study of T cells in Graves' hyperthyroidism and ophthalmopathy. Regions amplified from RNA transcripts were the TCR beta CDR3 regions. TCR CDR3 regions were first amplified by RT-PCR with HTBI primers. TCRdb reprocessed the multiplex PCR reads with MiXCR, giving one entry per CDR3 protein. The table lists about 500,000 distinct CDR3 sequences, 15% to 20% of them singletons. Sequenced material: blood. These receptors originate from a woman in her 30s with Graves' ophthalmopathy.

Points on this clonotype: A clone one base away is much larger, so this may be a read error. J is TRBJ2-6 and V is TRBV6-1; D is unclear. Germline CDR1 and CDR2: MNHNS and SASEGT. The CDR3 contains 13 residues. The V and J ends lost 4 bases and 0 bases respectively, with 1 base between them. For the CDR3, the DNA is TGTGCCAGCAGTGCCTCTGGGGCCAACGTCCTGACTTTC. This encodes CASSASGANVLTF.

This clonotype was recorded many times. The V and J genes are TRBV20-1 and TRBJ2-3, with D maybe TRBD2 (6 bases). Germline V CDR1 and CDR2: DFQATT, SNEGSKA (reference sequence). This CDR3 has 16 residues. Between the trimmed V and J ends, which lost 1 base and 1 base, there was a span of 15 bases. CDR3 protein: CSARGRGNRRTDTQYF. The CDR3, as DNA: TGCAGTGCTAGAGGGAGGGGAAATCGTCGCACAGATACGCAGTATTTT.

This clonotype was recorded at least ten times. This sequence joins TRBV4-2 and TRBJ2-3, with D perhaps matching TRBD1 (5 bases). The CDR3 runs 16 residues. V lost 0 bases and J lost 4, with 14 bases in between. Germline loops: CDR1 LGHNA, CDR2 YNFKEQ. The CDR3 coding sequence is TGTGCCAGCAGCCAAGATTGGGGCCGAAAAGCAGATACGCAGTATTTT. Amino acid sequence: CASSQDWGRKADTQYF.

The chain recombines TRBV10-3 with TRBJ2-7, with D unresolved. CDR1 is ENHRY and CDR2 is SYGVKD in the germline V gene. V was clipped by 3 bases and J by 0 bases, with 9 bases between them. The CDR3 extends over 14 amino acids. The CDR3 sequence: CAISDDRFSYEQYF. The DNA of the CDR3 is TGTGCCATCAGTGATGATAGATTCTCCTACGAGCAGTACTTC.

This clonotype was found many times. V and J are TRBV28 and TRBJ2-3, with 7 positions matching TRBD2. CDR3 length: 16 amino acids. The V and J ends lost 2 bases and 4 bases, in that order; junction bases with no gene match: 9. Per the germline V gene, CDR1 is MDHEN and CDR2 is SYDVKM. The CDR3 DNA follows: TGTGCCAGCAGTTTACAATTAGGGGAGGGAGCAGATACGCAGTATTTT. Protein: CASSLQLGEGADTQYF.

This clonotype was counted ten times or more. This rearrangement joins TRBV20-1 to TRBJ2-5; 12 bases agree with TRBD2. Germline lookup yields CDR1 DFQATT and CDR2 SNEGSKA (reference sequence). The CDR3 length is 13 residues. Trimming cost V 5 bases and J 5 bases; bases outside gene matches: 3. CDR3 nucleotides: TGCAGTGCTCTAGCGGGAGGGCCTGAGACCCAGTACTTC. It specifies CSALAGGPETQYF.

The chain combines TRBV9 with TRBJ2-1; 10 nucleotides agree with TRBD2. The CDR3 loop spans 16 amino acids. Trimming took 3 bases from V and 3 from J; bases not matched to a gene: 6. Germline CDR1 is SGDLS and CDR2 is YYNGEE. CDR3: CASSGRTSGHYNEQFF. CDR3 coding DNA: TGTGCCAGCAGCGGGAGGACTAGCGGACACTACAATGAGCAGTTCTTC.

This clonotype was recorded a few times. The chain carries TRBV20-1 and TRBJ2-7; 8 bases align to TRBD2. The CDR3 is 15 amino acids. CDR1 is DFQATT, CDR2 SNEGSKA, per germline (reference sequence). Trimming cost V 4 bases and J 1 base; bases outside gene matches: 9. The CDR3, as DNA: TGCAGTGCTATCTATAGCGGGATTAGATCCTACGAGCAGTACTTC. Translation gives CSAIYSGIRSYEQYF.

This clonotype appeared many times. The chain is built from TRBV3-1 and TRBJ1-1; TRBD1 matches at 10 bases. J lost 3 bases, V lost 2 bases, and 3 bases had no gene match. CDR1 is LGHDT and CDR2 is YNNKEL in the germline V gene (reference sequence). This CDR3 has 15 residues. The CDR3 nucleotides read TGTGCCAGCAGCCAAAGAGGGACAGGGGACACTGAAGCTTTCTTT. It translates to CASSQRGTGDTEAFF.

Of note for this clonotype: This sequence may be a read error, since a much larger clone differs from it by one base. J is TRBJ1-3 and V is TRBV20-1; 11 bases fit TRBD1. From germline, CDR1 is DFQATT and CDR2 SNEGSKA (reference sequence). V lost 3 bases, J lost 7 bases, and 5 bases stayed unmatched. The CDR3 loop spans 14 amino acids. CDR3: CSASRTGGWNTIYF. The CDR3 DNA reads TGCAGTGCTAGCAGGACAGGGGGCTGGAACACCATATATTTT.

In its sample, this clonotype was seen many times. The chain combines TRBV5-1 with TRBJ2-7; TRBD1 is a possible D gene (5 bases). CDR1 and CDR2 (germline): SGHRS, YFSETQ. Trimming pared 4 bases from V and 5 bases from J, leaving 16 bases between. The CDR3 has 14 amino acids. The CDR3, as DNA: TGCGCCAGCAGCCCAGGAATAGGGGTTGACGAGCAGTACTTC. It encodes CASSPGIGVDEQYF.

This clonotype was seen only a few times. The chain recombines TRBV10-3 with TRBJ1-2, with TRBD1 matching 8 bases. Trimming at V came to 10 bases and at J to 4 bases, leaving 11 bases not matched to a gene. CDR1 ENHRY and CDR2 SYGVKD come from the germline V gene. This CDR3 contains 14 residues. This chain's CDR3 is CATLETGEFYGYTF. The CDR3 region has the DNA TGTGCCACCTTAGAGACAGGGGAATTCTATGGCTACACCTTC.

This clonotype showed up just a few times. The chain joins TRBV19 to TRBJ1-5; TRBD1 matches at 9 bases. CDR3 length: 18 amino acids. The V gene end was trimmed by 6 bases and the J gene end by 0 bases; junction bases not matched to a gene: 12. Germline V lookup: CDR1 LNHDA, CDR2 SQIVND (reference sequence). CDR3 region: CASSNGTGLPYSNQPQHF. As DNA, the CDR3 is TGTGCCAGTAGCAACGGGACAGGGCTTCCTTATAGCAATCAGCCCCAGCATTTT.

This clonotype was seen many times. The chain carries TRBV18 and TRBJ2-5; tentatively, D is TRBD2 (5 bases). This CDR3 region has 14 residues. V was clipped by 0 bases and J by 4 bases, with 9 bases between them. Germline CDR1 KGHSH, CDR2 LQKENI. CDR3 loop: CASSPPRVGETQYF. DNA for the CDR3: TGTGCCAGCTCACCACCGAGGGTTGGAGAGACCCAGTACTTC.

This clonotype has at least ten counts. CDR3 in DNA: TGCAGTGCTAGTAAGGGAACTGAAGCTTTCTTT. It codes for CSASKGTEAFF. This sequence joins TRBV20-1 and TRBJ1-1; D unresolved. Germline values: CDR1 DFQATT, CDR2 SNEGSKA (reference sequence). This CDR3 is 11 amino acids long. V was shortened by 3 bases and J by 5 bases, with 7 bases between the two germline ends.

This clonotype was counted ten times or more. The V call is TRBV3-1, the J call TRBJ2-2; D is unresolved. Germline V gives CDR1 LGHDT, CDR2 YNNKEL (reference sequence). This CDR3 comprises 17 residues. V lost 0 bases and J 3 bases, leaving 14 bases between the germline ends. CDR3 DNA: TGTGCCAGCAGCCAAGAATTGATGGGTGGTTACACCGGGGAGCTGTTTTTT. As protein: CASSQELMGGYTGELFF.

The chain links TRBV6-1 to TRBJ2-5; D gene ambiguous. This CDR3 has 13 residues. V lost 7 bases and J lost 4, with 13 bases in between. Germline V lookup: CDR1 MNHNS, CDR2 SASEGT. Here the CDR3 DNA reads TGTGCCAGCATCCCTATTGGGTTAGAGACCCAGTACTTC. Translating gives CASIPIGLETQYF.

This clonotype was seen repeatedly, ten times or more. The chain combines TRBV9 with TRBJ2-7, with TRBD1 matching 9 bases. Germline V gene lookup returns CDR1 SGDLS and CDR2 YYNGEE. V shed 2 bases, J shed 3 bases, and the junction held 3 bases outside the gene matches. This CDR3 has 14 residues. This CDR3 is CASSVTGGLYEQYF. CDR3 in DNA: TGTGCCAGCAGCGTTACAGGGGGCCTCTACGAGCAGTACTTC.